The clone carrying this TCR beta chain was seen a few times. Its specificity is unknown. After template switching added a universal primer site, the resulting cDNA carried unique molecular identifiers. TCRdb passed the 5' RACE reads through MiXCR, listing each CDR3 protein once. This sample has 400,000 to 550,000 distinct CDR3 sequences, with roughly 13% found just once. This sample was included in a study of identical twins. Study results and limitations: With abundant cord blood beta clonotypes, insertions were fewer; memory repertoires showed no such pattern. Models came in too low on out-of-frame TCR alpha sharing in monozygotic twins.

Healthy Caucasians made up all donors. Germline assignment: CDR1 SQVTM and CDR2 ANQGSEA. V gave up 5 bases and J gave up 12 bases; unmatched junction bases: 10. The CDR3 contains 12 residues. These same records also appear under a second study, on yellow fever vaccine responses in identical twins.

Sequencing input: CD4+ T cells sorted from blood. This rearrangement joins TRBV29-1 to TRBJ2-1, with 7 bases aligning to TRBD1. This clonotype originated in a woman between 18 and 29 years old in good health. This CDR3 reads CSVSTGAFAQFF. CDR3 bases: TGCAGCGTTAGCACAGGGGCTTTTGCGCAGTTCTTC.